This T cell receptor (beta chain) was obtained from a study of T cell repertoires in cytomegalovirus infection. Study summary: Public TCR beta signatures were indicative of both CMV infection and a matching HLA type. The study's findings and limits: Summed frequency of shared TCR beta families picked out CMV carriers who also had the relevant HLA.

CDR1 is MNHNS and CDR2 is SASEGT in the germline V gene. This CDR3 comprises 12 residues. With 4 bases removed from V and 14 bases from J, the gap between germline ends came to 17 bases. In regard to this clonotype: What it binds is not known.

Using its own MiXCR run on the reads, TCRdb lists one record per CDR3 protein. Of about 300,000 distinct CDR3 sequences in the sample, about a tenth were seen once. The sequence derives from a human donor in good health (CMV status not recorded). Some clones in this sample may be carry-over from other donors' samples. The sample consisted of PBMCs. The genes are TRBV6-1 and TRBJ1-2, with D hard to call. The CDR3 loop reads CASSARPHFWTF. Here the CDR3 DNA reads TGTGCCAGCAGTGCGAGACCCCACTTCTGGACCTTC.